The source of this T cell receptor (beta chain) is a study of blood T cells in healthy people across ages. A second PCR, run for roughly 7 to 11 cycles, used a sample-barcoded 5' primer plus a J-beta primer mix. Every single cDNA molecule received a tag from a template-switch adaptor with 12 random nucleotides. One entry per CDR3 protein, called by TCRdb with MiXCR from the 5' RACE reads. The sample lists about 830,000 distinct CDR3 sequences; 60% to 80% were seen once. This clonotype was obtained from a man aged 25-45 years in good health. The sequencing input was blood.

CDR3 sequence: CASSAAIQGTLHF. DNA for the CDR3: TGTGCCAGCAGTGCGGCGATACAGGGTACCCTCCACTTT. The chain uses TRBV6-6 and TRBJ1-6; possibly TRBD1 for D (6 bases). The length of the CDR3 is 13 residues. The V end was cut by 5 bases, the J end by 14 bases, with 16 bases between. Germline-derived CDR1 and CDR2 are MNHNY and SVGAGI (reference sequence).